This is a list of T cell receptor beta chains from one sample in a study of blood T cell repertoires in COVID-19. Some clones are missing from TCRdb's copy, which holds only in-frame ones; the method was immunoSEQ multiplex PCR. The table records 250,000 to 350,000 clones, 85% to 90% of them present only once. The sample was PBMCs or T cells enriched from blood (not recorded which). The source of these receptors is a woman between 18 and 30 years old who had recovered from COVID-19. Both conserved end residues are part of each CDR3. The D gene is left open where the match is weak. The size field is filled for only some rows; it gives once, few, many or a size class.

j_gene: TRBJ1-1; v_gene: TRBV9; abundance: once; d_gene: .; CDR3nt: TGTGCCAGCAACATGGGGCATCAGAACACTGAAGCTTTCTTT; CDR3aa: CASNMGHQNTEAFF
j_gene: TRBJ1-1; v_gene: TRBV27; abundance: .; d_gene: .; CDR3nt: TGTGCCAGCAGTTTATCTCAGGGGCCATTGGGTGAAGCTTTCTTT; CDR3aa: CASSLSQGPLGEAFF
j_gene: TRBJ1-2; v_gene: TRBV5-1; abundance: once; d_gene: .; CDR3nt: TGCGCCAGCAGCTGGGGAGCCTCCTTGGCTGGCTACACCTTC; CDR3aa: CASSWGASLAGYTF
j_gene: TRBJ2-7; v_gene: TRBV6-5; abundance: .; d_gene: TRBD2; CDR3nt: TGTGCCAGCATCCCCGGGGGGGGCTACGAGCAGTACTTC; CDR3aa: CASIPGGGYEQYF
j_gene: TRBJ2-1; v_gene: TRBV4-1; abundance: .; d_gene: .; CDR3nt: TGCGCCAGCAGCCAAGGTCAGGGGATTGAGCAGTTCTTC; CDR3aa: CASSQGQGIEQFF
j_gene: TRBJ2-1; v_gene: TRBV5-5; abundance: once; d_gene: .; CDR3nt: TGTGCCAGCAGCTTGGTGGGGCTGAACAATGAGCAGTTCTTC; CDR3aa: CASSLVGLNNEQFF
j_gene: TRBJ2-3; v_gene: TRBV7-9; abundance: .; d_gene: TRBD2; CDR3nt: TGTGCCACCCGTAGCGGGGGGGAGGATACGCAGTATTTT; CDR3aa: CATRSGGEDTQYF
j_gene: TRBJ2-2; v_gene: TRBV6-5; abundance: .; d_gene: .; CDR3nt: TGTGCCAGCAGTTTGCAGGGGCTCACCGGGGAGCTGTTTTTT; CDR3aa: CASSLQGLTGELFF
j_gene: TRBJ2-7; v_gene: TRBV7-6; abundance: .; d_gene: TRBD1; CDR3nt: TGTGCCAGCAGCTTAGAAGGGCCAGGGGGCCTATACGAGCAGTACTTC; CDR3aa: CASSLEGPGGLYEQYF
j_gene: TRBJ2-2; v_gene: TRBV7-9; abundance: .; d_gene: TRBD1; CDR3nt: TGTGCCAGCAGCTTCTTCAGGGGGTCCAGGGCCGGGGAGCTGTTTTTT; CDR3aa: CASSFFRGSRAGELFF
j_gene: TRBJ2-5; v_gene: TRBV4-1; abundance: .; d_gene: .; CDR3nt: TGCGCCAGCAGCCAAGAGTTCCGCGCCCAAGAGACCCAGTACTTC; CDR3aa: CASSQEFRAQETQYF
j_gene: TRBJ2-1; v_gene: TRBV7-2; abundance: .; d_gene: TRBD2; CDR3nt: TGTGCCAGCAGCTCAGGACTAGTCGGCCATGAGCAGTTCTTC; CDR3aa: CASSSGLVGHEQFF
j_gene: TRBJ1-2; v_gene: TRBV11-2; abundance: .; d_gene: .; CDR3nt: TGTGCCAGCAGCTTAGTGCCCGACAGCTACTATGGCTACACCTTC; CDR3aa: CASSLVPDSYYGYTF
j_gene: TRBJ1-1; v_gene: TRBV7-8; abundance: once; d_gene: .; CDR3nt: TGTGCCAGCAGCTCCAGGGATATCAGCACTGAAGCTTTCTTT; CDR3aa: CASSSRDISTEAFF
j_gene: TRBJ1-1; v_gene: TRBV4-1; abundance: few; d_gene: TRBD1; CDR3nt: TGCGCCAGCAGCCTTACAGGGGACACTGAAGCTTTCTTT; CDR3aa: CASSLTGDTEAFF
j_gene: TRBJ1-2; v_gene: TRBV6-5; abundance: .; d_gene: .; CDR3nt: TGTGCCAGCACCTCCGGGACATTTGGCTACACCTTC; CDR3aa: CASTSGTFGYTF
j_gene: TRBJ2-7; v_gene: TRBV6-5; abundance: .; d_gene: .; CDR3nt: TGTGCCAGCAGGAACCAGGGTCCGCCCTACGAGCAGTACTTC; CDR3aa: CASRNQGPPYEQYF
j_gene: TRBJ1-3; v_gene: TRBV6-6; abundance: few; d_gene: .; CDR3nt: TGTGCCAGCAGTTACACAGGGACTGGAAACACCATATATTTT; CDR3aa: CASSYTGTGNTIYF
j_gene: TRBJ1-6; v_gene: TRBV7-9; abundance: .; d_gene: TRBD1; CDR3nt: TGTGCCAGCAGCCCAGGACAGGGCAATTCACCCCTCCACTTT; CDR3aa: CASSPGQGNSPLHF
j_gene: TRBJ1-2; v_gene: TRBV12-5; abundance: .; d_gene: .; CDR3nt: TGTGCTAGTGGTTTCCTCCGGGACACAACTAACTATGGCTACACCTTC; CDR3aa: CASGFLRDTTNYGYTF
j_gene: TRBJ1-2; v_gene: TRBV5-4; abundance: .; d_gene: .; CDR3nt: TGTGCCAGCAGCTCTTCTTATGGCTACACCTTC; CDR3aa: CASSSSYGYTF
j_gene: TRBJ2-7; v_gene: TRBV6-1; abundance: .; d_gene: TRBD2; CDR3nt: TGTGCCAGCAGTGAAGCGCGGGGGGGGGCAAGACTCTACGAGCAGTACTTC; CDR3aa: CASSEARGGARLYEQYF
j_gene: TRBJ2-3; v_gene: TRBV5-1; abundance: .; d_gene: TRBD2; CDR3nt: TGCGCCAGCAGCTTCGGTGCGGGGGGTTCAGATACGCAGTATTTT; CDR3aa: CASSFGAGGSDTQYF
j_gene: TRBJ1-3; v_gene: TRBV7-9; abundance: .; d_gene: .; CDR3nt: TGTGCCAGCAGCTTATCGGGCTCTGGAAACACCATATATTTT; CDR3aa: CASSLSGSGNTIYF
j_gene: TRBJ2-3; v_gene: TRBV10-2; abundance: .; d_gene: TRBD2; CDR3nt: TGCGCCAGCAGTGAGTTCCCGCGGGGGGCCGGGCGCACAGATACGCAGTATTTT; CDR3aa: CASSEFPRGAGRTDTQYF
j_gene: TRBJ2-7; v_gene: TRBV7-2; abundance: .; d_gene: TRBD1; CDR3nt: TGTGCCAGCAGCTTTGGTCAGGGGGCATGGGAGCAGTACTTC; CDR3aa: CASSFGQGAWEQYF
j_gene: TRBJ2-2; v_gene: TRBV25-1; abundance: once; d_gene: .; CDR3nt: TGTGCCACGGAAAAGGGGCCCGGGGAGCTGTTTTTT; CDR3aa: CATEKGPGELFF
j_gene: TRBJ1-5; v_gene: TRBV5-6; abundance: .; d_gene: .; CDR3nt: TGTGCCAGCAGCTTGGGCACATGGGGAGGTCAGCCCCAGCATTTT; CDR3aa: CASSLGTWGGQPQHF
j_gene: TRBJ2-3; v_gene: TRBV29-1; abundance: once; d_gene: .; CDR3nt: TGCAGCGTCGATAGGGGGAAGGATACGCAGTATTTT; CDR3aa: CSVDRGKDTQYF
j_gene: TRBJ2-7; v_gene: TRBV3-1/TRBV3-2; abundance: .; d_gene: .; CDR3nt: TGTGCCAGCAGCCAAGACCCACGGTACGAGCAGTACTTC; CDR3aa: CASSQDPRYEQYF
j_gene: TRBJ2-2; v_gene: TRBV10-2; abundance: .; d_gene: .; CDR3nt: TGCGCCAGCAGTGAGCCCACAGGGATGAGCACCGGGGAGCTGTTTTTT; CDR3aa: CASSEPTGMSTGELFF
j_gene: TRBJ1-5; v_gene: TRBV24-1; abundance: few; d_gene: .; CDR3nt: TGTGCCACCAGTGATTTGTTCGCGAAGCAGCCCCAGCATTTT; CDR3aa: CATSDLFAKQPQHF
j_gene: TRBJ1-6; v_gene: TRBV25-1; abundance: .; d_gene: .; CDR3nt: TGTGCCAGCAGTGACACGACAGGCGTTCGTTCACCCCTCCACTTT; CDR3aa: CASSDTTGVRSPLHF
j_gene: TRBJ1-4; v_gene: TRBV13; abundance: .; d_gene: .; CDR3nt: TGTGCCAGCAGCAGTGGGGGAGGAGGGCGAGAAAAACTGTTTTTT; CDR3aa: CASSSGGGGREKLFF
j_gene: TRBJ2-1; v_gene: TRBV6-5; abundance: .; d_gene: .; CDR3nt: TGTGCCAGCAGTTTTCGACTAAGCTCCTACAATGAGCAGTTCTTC; CDR3aa: CASSFRLSSYNEQFF
j_gene: TRBJ2-1; v_gene: TRBV11-3; abundance: .; d_gene: .; CDR3nt: TGTGCCAGCAGCGATGACAGGCGGAATGAGCAGTTCTTC; CDR3aa: CASSDDRRNEQFF
j_gene: TRBJ2-1; v_gene: TRBV12-3/TRBV12-4; abundance: .; d_gene: TRBD2; CDR3nt: TGTGCCAGCAGCCTCGGGGGGGCCGGGTTCTTC; CDR3aa: CASSLGGAGFF
j_gene: TRBJ2-3; v_gene: TRBV27; abundance: .; d_gene: TRBD2; CDR3nt: TGTGCCAGCAGTTTATCAGCCAGCGGGGTGGGGGATACGCAGTATTTT; CDR3aa: CASSLSASGVGDTQYF
j_gene: TRBJ2-1; v_gene: TRBV2; abundance: .; d_gene: TRBD2; CDR3nt: TGTGCCAGCCGGGTAGCGGGACACAATGAGCAGTTCTTC; CDR3aa: CASRVAGHNEQFF
j_gene: TRBJ1-1; v_gene: TRBV6-5; abundance: .; d_gene: .; CDR3nt: TGTGCCAGCAGTTACATTAGGCAGGCTGAAGCTTTCTTT; CDR3aa: CASSYIRQAEAFF
j_gene: TRBJ2-4; v_gene: TRBV3-1/TRBV3-2; abundance: once; d_gene: .; CDR3nt: TGTGCCAGCAGACCCGAAGGCGGCAAAAACATTCAGTACTTC; CDR3aa: CASRPEGGKNIQYF
j_gene: TRBJ2-1; v_gene: TRBV11-3; abundance: .; d_gene: TRBD2; CDR3nt: TGTGCCAGCAGCTTAGGACTAGCGGGGGGTTACAATGAGCAGTTCTTC; CDR3aa: CASSLGLAGGYNEQFF
j_gene: TRBJ2-7; v_gene: TRBV19; abundance: .; d_gene: TRBD2; CDR3nt: TGTGCCAGTAGTATAGTTAGCGGGGGACCCGAGCAGTACTTC; CDR3aa: CASSIVSGGPEQYF
j_gene: TRBJ2-7; v_gene: TRBV3-1/TRBV3-2; abundance: .; d_gene: .; CDR3nt: TGTGCCAGCAGCCAAGTATCAAAAAGGGGATCCTACGAGCAGTACTTC; CDR3aa: CASSQVSKRGSYEQYF
j_gene: TRBJ2-1; v_gene: TRBV5-6; abundance: once; d_gene: TRBD1; CDR3nt: TGTGCCAGCAGCGGCGGGACAGGGGCCTACATATACAATGAGCAGTTCTTC; CDR3aa: CASSGGTGAYIYNEQFF
j_gene: TRBJ2-7; v_gene: TRBV3-1/TRBV3-2; abundance: .; d_gene: .; CDR3nt: TGTGCCAGCAGCCAAGAAGGGGGCTACGAGCAGTACTTC; CDR3aa: CASSQEGGYEQYF
j_gene: TRBJ1-1; v_gene: TRBV5-4; abundance: .; d_gene: .; CDR3nt: TGTGCCAGCAGCTCGGACTTAAACACTGAAGCTTTCTTT; CDR3aa: CASSSDLNTEAFF
j_gene: TRBJ2-3; v_gene: TRBV7-2; abundance: .; d_gene: .; CDR3nt: TGTGCCAGCAGCCTAAATAGCCGGGTTCGCACAGATACGCAGTATTTT; CDR3aa: CASSLNSRVRTDTQYF
j_gene: TRBJ2-7; v_gene: TRBV4-1; abundance: .; d_gene: TRBD1; CDR3nt: TGCGCCAGCAGCACCGGACAGGGGGGGGTCTACGAGCAGTACTTC; CDR3aa: CASSTGQGGVYEQYF
j_gene: TRBJ1-2; v_gene: TRBV9; abundance: .; d_gene: .; CDR3nt: TGTGCCAGCAGCCTCCAGGACTGGTATGGCTACACCTTC; CDR3aa: CASSLQDWYGYTF
j_gene: TRBJ1-2; v_gene: TRBV3-1/TRBV3-2; abundance: .; d_gene: .; CDR3nt: TGTGCCAGCAGCCAAGTTCGGAACTATGGCTACACCTTC; CDR3aa: CASSQVRNYGYTF
j_gene: TRBJ2-7; v_gene: TRBV5-1; abundance: .; d_gene: TRBD2; CDR3nt: TGCGCCAGCAGCTTGGGGGAGGGGTTCTACGAGCAGTACTTC; CDR3aa: CASSLGEGFYEQYF
j_gene: TRBJ2-7; v_gene: TRBV3-1/TRBV3-2; abundance: many; d_gene: .; CDR3nt: TGTGCCAGCAGCCAATTATCCTACGAGCAGTACTTC; CDR3aa: CASSQLSYEQYF